This entry describes one T cell receptor (beta chain). Treatment denoted: some 20 received Ad26.COV2.S at low or high dose, single or two shots; 5 received placebo; per-sample allocation not given. Samples analyzed were those drawn on day 63 after the first vaccine or placebo injection. This specimen belongs to a study of Ad26.COV2.S vaccination and SARS-CoV-2 variants. V lost 0 bases, J lost 0 bases, and 9 bases lay in between. The length of the CDR3 is 16 residues. Germline lookup yields CDR1 LGHDT and CDR2 YNNKEL (reference sequence). Data came from immunoSEQ multiplex PCR; TCRdb stores just in-frame clones and leaves some out. The sample has 350,000 to 450,000 clones, about 89% seen once; the top ten hold about 1.9%.

The sample in question was peripheral blood, obtained in a trial of Ad26.COV2.S vaccine versus placebo. The sequence was obtained from a person between 18 and 65 years old who received the Ad26.COV2.S COVID-19 vaccine or a placebo. The chain uses TRBV3-1 (or the pseudogene TRBV3-2) and TRBJ1-3, with D possibly matching TRBD1 (6 bases). The CDR3 bases are TGTGCCAGCAGCCAAGATAGGACAGTCTCTGGAAACACCATATATTTT. It codes for CASSQDRTVSGNTIYF.